What follows are 28 T cell receptor beta chains derived from one specimen sequenced in a study of blood T cell repertoires in COVID-19. Data came from immunoSEQ multiplex PCR; TCRdb stores just in-frame clones and leaves some out. The top ten hold approximately 14% of the sample, which has under 35,000 clones, 85% to 90% seen once. The sequenced material came from peripheral blood. These receptor sequences come from a human donor with active COVID-19. The donor label of this sample is uncertain.

CDR3 DNA: TGCGCCAGCAGCGAGACAGATTACAATGAGCAGTTCTTC. It specifies CASSETDYNEQFF. The chain employs TRBV5-1 and TRBJ2-1; maybe TRBD1 (5 bases). This CDR3 has 13 amino acids. Germline-derived CDR1 and CDR2 are SGHRS and YFSETQ. The V end lost 4 bases, the J end lost 4 bases, and 9 bases lay between the germline ends.

The chain uses TRBV6-2 or TRBV6-3 and TRBJ2-7, with 9 bases matching TRBD2. Trimming at V came to 4 bases and at J to 0 bases, leaving 4 bases not matched to a gene. The CDR3 length is 15 residues. Germline lookup yields CDR1 MNHEY and CDR2 SVGEGT. The CDR3: CASSWLAGASYEQYF. CDR3 DNA sequence: TGTGCCAGCAGTTGGTTAGCGGGGGCCTCCTACGAGCAGTACTTC.

V is TRBV18 and J is TRBJ1-4; no definite D call. CDR1 is KGHSH and CDR2 is LQKENI in the germline V gene. V dropped 1 base and J dropped 8 bases, with 14 bases sitting between them. There are 15 residues in the CDR3. The DNA of the CDR3 is TGTGCCAGCTCACCACGGGGAGGGCTAATGGAAAAACTGTTTTTT. It yields the protein CASSPRGGLMEKLFF.

The chain has TRBV6-6 and TRBJ1-2, with 12 bases identical to TRBD1. Per germline, CDR1 MNHNY and CDR2 SVGAGI (reference sequence). The CDR3 extends over 15 amino acids. Unmatched junction bases numbered 5, after V lost 2 bases and J lost 7 bases. The CDR3, as DNA: TGTGCCAGCAGTTACACGGGACAGGGGGCGGGTGGCTACACCTTC. It yields the protein CASSYTGQGAGGYTF.

The chain recombines TRBV28 with TRBJ1-5; a weak D match, TRBD1 (6 bases). The germline CDR1 and CDR2 sequences are MDHEN and SYDVKM. The V and J ends lost 6 bases and 0 bases respectively, with 12 bases between them. This CDR3 has 15 amino acids. In DNA form, the CDR3 reads TGTGCCAGCAGGGCAGTAGGGGGTAGCAATCAGCCCCAGCATTTT. Encoded protein: CASRAVGGSNQPQHF.

The chain couples TRBV6-2 or TRBV6-3 to TRBJ1-5, with D possibly matching TRBD1 (6 bases). Germline CDR1 is MNHEY and CDR2 is SVGEGT. The CDR3 runs to 13 residues. The germline V and J ends were trimmed by 4 bases and 5 bases, with 9 bases remaining between them. In DNA, the CDR3 is TGTGCCAGCAGTTTGACAGGTTATCAGCCCCAGCATTTT. It codes for CASSLTGYQPQHF.

This chain links TRBV19 with TRBJ1-2; 12 nucleotides align to TRBD1. The V gene's germline CDR1 is LNHDA and CDR2 SQIVND (reference sequence). The CDR3 length is 15 residues. J was trimmed by 3 bases and V by 5 bases; bases with no gene match: 4. This chain's CDR3 is CASSPGTGGDYGYTF. CDR3 bases: TGTGCCAGTAGTCCGGGGACAGGGGGCGACTATGGCTACACCTTC.

The count of this clone is one. V and J are TRBV4-3 and TRBJ2-7; 10 bases map to TRBD2. The junction had 10 bases not matched to a gene; V was cut back by 5 bases and J by 3 bases. The germline V gene encodes CDR1 LGHNA and CDR2 YSLEER. The CDR3 contains 16 residues. The CDR3 DNA reads TGCGCCAGCAGCACCGGAGCGGGGGGGAGAAACTACGAGCAGTACTTC. It translates to CASSTGAGGRNYEQYF.

The gene calls are TRBV19 and TRBJ1-3; tentatively, D is TRBD1 (5 bases). Germline V lookup: CDR1 LNHDA, CDR2 SQIVND (reference sequence). The V and J ends lost 5 bases and 4 bases respectively, with 18 bases between them. The CDR3 has 16 amino acids. As DNA, the CDR3 is TGTGCCAGTAGTTTGATGGTTGGGGCGGCAGGAAACACCATATATTTT. Its translation: CASSLMVGAAGNTIYF.

The chain links TRBV13 to TRBJ2-7, with 14 bases that match TRBD2. This CDR3 spans 15 amino acids. Trimming at V came to 3 bases and at J to 5 bases, leaving 3 bases not matched to a gene. CDR1 is PRHDT and CDR2 is FYEKMQ in the germline V gene (reference sequence). CDR3 DNA sequence: TGTGCCAGCAGCTTGACTAGCGGGGGGGCGCACGAGCAGTACTTC. It specifies CASSLTSGGAHEQYF.

This clone was detected only a few times. The chain uses TRBV7-8 and TRBJ2-1; 9 bases agree with TRBD2. The CDR3 has 17 amino acids. Germline values: CDR1 SGHVS, CDR2 FQNEAQ. V lost 5 bases to trimming and J lost 7 bases; unmatched junction nucleotides: 15. The CDR3 protein is CASSAPGERGAWNEQFF. In DNA form, the CDR3 reads TGTGCCAGCAGCGCCCCAGGGGAGCGGGGGGCCTGGAATGAGCAGTTCTTC.

The sample holds one count of this clone. The chain joins TRBV11-2 to TRBJ2-7; TRBD1 might be the D (7 bases). This CDR3 region has 15 residues. Looked up from germline, CDR1 is SGHAT and CDR2 is FQNNGV. Trimming pared 5 bases from V and 3 bases from J, leaving 17 bases between. The CDR3 loop is CASSISAGGHYEQYF. DNA for the CDR3: TGTGCCAGCAGCATAAGCGCAGGGGGGCACTACGAGCAGTACTTC. Together with reference TRBV11-2 and TRBJ2-7, the CDR3 gives the full variable domain: EAGVAQSPRYKIIEKRQSVAFWCNPISGHATLYWYQQILGQGPKLLIQFQNNGVVDDSQLPKDRFSAERLKGVDSTLKIQPAKLEDSAVYLCASSISAGGHYEQYFGPGTRLTVT.

This clone showed up just once. The rearrangement joins TRBV6-6 to TRBJ2-2; D perhaps matches TRBD1 (6 bases). The CDR3 has 13 amino acids. The V gene's germline CDR1 is MNHNY and CDR2 SVGAGI (reference sequence). The V end was cut by 4 bases, the J end by 5 bases, with 8 bases between. CDR3 DNA sequence: TGTGCCAGCAGTTTACAGGGTACCGGGGAGCTGTTTTTT. This translates into CASSLQGTGELFF.

The chain uses TRBV6-1 and TRBJ1-1, with 9 nucleotides matching TRBD1. The CDR3 runs to 18 residues. Germline V CDR1 and CDR2: MNHNS, SASEGT. V was pared by 4 bases and J by 6 bases, with 18 bases of the junction left unmatched. CDR3 bases: TGTGCCAGCAGTGCCCTACCCGTGGGGAGGACAGGGGTACCTGAAGCTTTCTTT. Translating gives CASSALPVGRTGVPEAFF.

This chain uses TRBV9 with TRBJ2-7; 11 nucleotides match TRBD1. The CDR3 covers 18 residues. Looked up from germline, CDR1 is SGDLS and CDR2 is YYNGEE. The ends lost 4 bases at V and 2 bases at J; junction bases unmatched: 14. CDR3 sequence reads: CASSPGSPRDRGAYEQYF. In nucleotides, the CDR3 is TGTGCCAGCAGCCCCGGTTCCCCTCGGGACAGGGGGGCCTACGAGCAGTACTTC. The full variable domain, in which reference TRBV9 and TRBJ2-7 provide the parts outside the CDR3, is DSGVTQTPKHLITATGQRVTLRCSPRSGDLSVYWYQQSLDQGLQFLIQYYNGEERAKGNILERFSAQQFPDLHSELNLSSLELGDSALYFCASSPGSPRDRGAYEQYFGPGTRLTVT.

The chain employs TRBV2 and TRBJ1-2; 9 bases line up with TRBD1. From germline, CDR1 is SNHLY and CDR2 FYNNEI. The CDR3 length is 14 residues. V shed 6 bases and J 3 bases; nucleotides not matched to a gene: 5. CDR3 nucleotides: TGTGCCAGCAGGCCAGGGACAGGGTACTATGGCTACACCTTC. It is translated as CASRPGTGYYGYTF.

This clone was recorded once. V usage is TRBV15 and J usage is TRBJ1-5, with a weak D call TRBD1 (5 bases). The germline V and J ends were trimmed by 3 bases and 4 bases, with 13 bases remaining between them. The CDR3 runs to 15 residues. From germline, CDR1 is LNHNV and CDR2 YYDKDF (reference sequence). CDR3 coding DNA: TGTGCCACCAGCAGTACAGGAGGGGCTAATCAGCCCCAGCATTTT. Protein product: CATSSTGGANQPQHF.

The V and J genes are TRBV12-3 or TRBV12-4 and TRBJ1-2, with 9 positions matching TRBD1. V was clipped by 5 bases and J by 3 bases; unmatched bases: 1. This CDR3 has 13 residues. CDR3 residues: CASSRTGDYGYTF. For the CDR3, the DNA is TGTGCCAGCAGTCGGACAGGGGACTATGGCTACACCTTC.

This clone was found a few times. The V gene is TRBV19, the J gene TRBJ1-3; 9 bases agree with TRBD1. The germline V gene has CDR1 LNHDA and CDR2 SQIVND (reference sequence). The CDR3 sequence is 15 residues long. V dropped 7 bases and J dropped 2; count of bases not matched to a gene: 6. For the CDR3, the DNA is TGTGCCAGTAAATGGGACAGGGCGACTGGAAACACCATATATTTT. It translates to CASKWDRATGNTIYF.

Only a few counts were recorded for this clone. The chain combines TRBV11-2 with TRBJ2-6; 7 bases map to TRBD1. Germline CDR1 and CDR2: SGHAT and FQNNGV. After removal of 4 bases from V and 6 bases from J, the junction contained 18 bases not matched to a gene. The CDR3 consists of 19 residues. The CDR3 DNA reads TGTGCCAGCAGCTCCCTCGTTGGTAACCGGGACAGCCCGGCCAACGTCCTGACTTTC. This codes for CASSSLVGNRDSPANVLTF. The whole variable domain, remainder taken from reference TRBV11-2 and TRBJ2-6, is EAGVAQSPRYKIIEKRQSVAFWCNPISGHATLYWYQQILGQGPKLLIQFQNNGVVDDSQLPKDRFSAERLKGVDSTLKIQPAKLEDSAVYLCASSSLVGNRDSPANVLTFGAGSRLTVL.

The chain has TRBV24-1 and TRBJ2-3; TRBD2 agrees at 12 bases. Germline V gene lookup returns CDR1 KGHDR and CDR2 SFDVKD. V gave up 4 bases and J gave up 6 bases; unmatched junction bases: 7. This CDR3 is 16 amino acids long. The CDR3 region has the DNA TGTGCCACCAGTGAACCTAGCGGGGGGGCCAGGGATACGCAGTATTTT. This sequence encodes CATSEPSGGARDTQYF.

The chain uses TRBV7-2 and TRBJ1-5; 9 bases line up with TRBD1. V gave up 2 bases and J gave up 4 bases; unmatched junction bases: 3. CDR1 is SGHTA, CDR2 FQGNSA, per germline. The CDR3 is made up of 15 amino acids. The CDR3 nucleotides are TGTGCCAGCAGCTTATCCGGGACAGGGAATCAGCCCCAGCATTTT. Amino acids: CASSLSGTGNQPQHF.

The chain recombines TRBV19 with TRBJ1-2; 7 bases line up with TRBD1. CDR3 length: 17 residues. Unmatched junction bases numbered 19, after V lost 4 bases and J lost 8 bases. From germline, CDR1 is LNHDA and CDR2 SQIVND (reference sequence). Here the CDR3 reads CASSTGGQATTMGGYTF. CDR3 in DNA: TGTGCCAGTAGTACAGGAGGACAGGCCACGACGATGGGAGGCTACACCTTC.

This clone was seen only once. This rearrangement joins TRBV7-9 to TRBJ1-1, with a possible D match to TRBD1 (6 bases). V lost 7 bases and J lost 5, with 26 bases in between. Germline V gives CDR1 SEHNR, CDR2 FQNEAQ (reference sequence). The CDR3 sequence is 17 residues long. CDR3 DNA: TGTGCCAGCAAAACAACAGGGTCAGAACTTGGTGGGACTGAAGCTTTCTTT. Translated, it gives CASKTTGSELGGTEAFF.

V gene TRBV11-3 combines with J gene TRBJ2-3; no clear D gene. Trimming stripped 3 bases from V and 4 bases from J, with 2 bases between. The germline V gene has CDR1 SGHNT and CDR2 YENEEA. This CDR3 contains 11 residues. Here the CDR3 reads CASSFSDTQYF. The CDR3 bases are TGTGCCAGCAGCTTCTCAGATACGCAGTATTTT.

This rearrangement joins TRBV27 to TRBJ1-1, with D perhaps TRBD1 (6 bases). The CDR3 spans 16 residues. Germline loops: CDR1 MNHEY, CDR2 SMNVEV (reference sequence). Trimming took 7 bases from V and 0 from J, leaving 18 bases between them. This chain's CDR3 is CASKMRGGTLNTEAFF. As DNA, the CDR3 is TGTGCCAGCAAAATGAGGGGGGGGACGTTGAACACTGAAGCTTTCTTT.

The table lists this clone with a few counts. The rearrangement uses TRBV7-2 and TRBJ1-5, with D hard to call. Germline loops: CDR1 SGHTA, CDR2 FQGNSA. This CDR3 region has 12 residues. V lost 5 bases and J 9 bases, leaving 11 bases between the germline ends. CDR3 coding DNA: TGTGCCAGCAGCCTCTGGCCGGGGCCCCAGCATTTT. Its protein is CASSLWPGPQHF. The full variable domain, completed using reference TRBV7-2 and TRBJ1-5, is GAGVSQSPSNKVTEKGKDVELRCDPISGHTALYWYRQSLGQGLEFLIYFQGNSAPDKSGLPSDRFSAERTGGSVSTLTIQRTQQEDSAVYLCASSLWPGPQHFGDGTRLSIL.

V is TRBV5-6 and J is TRBJ2-5, with 9 bases matching TRBD2. CDR1 SGHDT and CDR2 YYEEEE come from the germline V gene. With V trimmed by 0 bases and J by 5 bases, 8 bases remained unmatched. The CDR3 is 16 amino acids. The CDR3 sequence: CASSLEASGVWETQYF. In nucleotides, the CDR3 is TGTGCCAGCAGCTTGGAAGCTAGCGGGGTATGGGAGACCCAGTACTTC.